In its sample, the clone carrying this T cell receptor beta chain was seen many times. The data stem from a study of low-dose radiotherapy and immunotherapy resistance in tumors. Study-level information: Both drugs were delivered intravenously to patients (nivolumab 240 mg every two weeks and ipilimumab 1 mg/kg every six weeks).

This sample's time point: after trial treatment. Specified treatment: LDRT plus nivolumab, ipilimumab, low-dose cyclophosphamide and aspirin (RACIN trial). This CDR3 has 14 residues. Trimming left V 0 bases short and J 4 bases short, with 12 bases between. Germline CDR1 is SQVTM and CDR2 is ANQGSEA. Primers targeting TRAV and TRBV primed first-strand cDNA, covering alpha and beta chains. PCR amplification of the TCRs was performed with Phusion for 20 PCR cycles, and it relied on a constant-region primer together with a V-primer adapter. TCRdb itself ran the reads through MiXCR, one entry per CDR3 protein. The repertoire has more than 90,000 distinct CDR3 sequences, about a fifth of them found once; the top ten carry over 3.5%.

This specimen consisted of PBMCs, obtained after low-dose radiotherapy plus immunotherapy. The V call is TRBV29-1, the J call TRBJ2-5, with D perhaps matching TRBD1 or TRBD2 (6 bases each). This receptor was obtained from a male donor with prostate cancer. CDR3 DNA: TGCAGCGTTGAAGATCTCCGGGGGCCAGAGACCCAGTACTTC. It is translated as CSVEDLRGPETQYF.